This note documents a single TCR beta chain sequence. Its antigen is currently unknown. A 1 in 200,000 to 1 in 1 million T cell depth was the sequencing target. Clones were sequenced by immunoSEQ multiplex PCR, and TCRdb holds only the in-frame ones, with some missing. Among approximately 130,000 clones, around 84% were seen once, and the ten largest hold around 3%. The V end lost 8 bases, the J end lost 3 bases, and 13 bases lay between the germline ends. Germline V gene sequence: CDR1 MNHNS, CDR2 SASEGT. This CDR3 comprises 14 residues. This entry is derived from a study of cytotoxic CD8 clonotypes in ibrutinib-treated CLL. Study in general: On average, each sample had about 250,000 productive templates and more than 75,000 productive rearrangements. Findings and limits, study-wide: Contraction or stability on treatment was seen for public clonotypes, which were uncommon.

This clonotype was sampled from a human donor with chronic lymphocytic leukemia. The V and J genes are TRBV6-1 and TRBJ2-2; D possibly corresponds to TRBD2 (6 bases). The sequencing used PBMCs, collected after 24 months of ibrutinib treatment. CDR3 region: CASAAGSDTGELFF. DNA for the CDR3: TGTGCCAGCGCGGCGGGGTCGGACACCGGGGAGCTGTTTTTT.